One sample yielded the 29 T cell receptor beta chains listed below, sequenced in a study of cytotoxic CD8 clonotypes in ibrutinib-treated CLL. Repertoires were generated with immunoSEQ multiplex PCR, while TCRdb's copy carries only in-frame clones and drops some. The table includes roughly 190,000 clones, over 60% detected once. This sample comprised PBMCs, obtained after 24 months of ibrutinib treatment. The receptor source for this set is a human donor with chronic lymphocytic leukemia.

This clone was found a few times. V is TRBV6-4 and J is TRBJ2-3; 7 nucleotides align to TRBD1. In germline, CDR1 is MRHNA, CDR2 SNTAGT. The CDR3 is 14 amino acids. The trim removed 0 bases at V and 4 bases at J, leaving 1 base unmatched. CDR3 bases: TGTGCCAGCAGTGACTCGCAGGGGGCAGATACGCAGTATTTT. Its protein is CASSDSQGADTQYF.

The V and J genes are TRBV5-1 and TRBJ2-1; 10 bases match TRBD2. Germline assignment: CDR1 SGHRS and CDR2 YFSETQ. The V gene end was trimmed by 0 bases and the J gene end by 3 bases; junction bases not matched to a gene: 12. The CDR3 contains 19 residues. CDR3 amino acids: CASSLEGDSGRSNYNEQFF. CDR3 bases: TGCGCCAGCAGCTTGGAAGGAGATAGCGGGAGGTCGAACTACAATGAGCAGTTCTTC.

This clone was detected a few times. This chain connects TRBV7-8 to TRBJ2-7; D unresolved. In germline, CDR1 is SGHVS, CDR2 FQNEAQ. The V end lost 0 bases, the J end lost 4 bases, and 7 bases lay between the germline ends. The CDR3 runs 13 residues. The CDR3 reads CASSLALGYEQYF. DNA for the CDR3: TGTGCCAGCAGCTTAGCGCTGGGGTACGAGCAGTACTTC. Drawing the rest from reference TRBV7-8 and TRBJ2-7, the complete variable domain is GAGVSQSPRYKVAKRGQDVALRCDPISGHVSLFWYQQALGQGPEFLTYFQNEAQLDKSGLPSDRFFAERPEGSVSTLKIQRTQQEDSAVYLCASSLALGYEQYFGPGTRLTVT.

J is TRBJ2-2 and V is TRBV9, with a possible D match to TRBD1 (5 bases). This CDR3 region has 15 residues. The germline V and J ends were trimmed by 4 bases and 7 bases, with 17 bases remaining between them. Germline V gives CDR1 SGDLS, CDR2 YYNGEE. The CDR3 region has the DNA TGTGCCAGCAGCCCCGGTTCGTCGGACATCGGGGAGCTGTTTTTT. It yields the protein CASSPGSSDIGELFF. The full variable domain, completed using reference TRBV9 and TRBJ2-2, is DSGVTQTPKHLITATGQRVTLRCSPRSGDLSVYWYQQSLDQGLQFLIQYYNGEERAKGNILERFSAQQFPDLHSELNLSSLELGDSALYFCASSPGSSDIGELFFGEGSRLTVL.

The V call is TRBV29-1, the J call TRBJ1-2; possibly TRBD1 for D (5 bases). V lost 4 bases and J 6 bases, leaving 18 bases between the germline ends. This CDR3 region has 14 residues. CDR1 SQVTM and CDR2 ANQGSEA come from the germline V gene. The CDR3 DNA is TGCAGCGTTGTTCGGGTTAAAGGGGAGCATGGCTACACCTTC. Residues: CSVVRVKGEHGYTF.

The V and J genes are TRBV11-3 and TRBJ2-2; a weak D match, TRBD2 (5 bases). CDR3 length: 15 amino acids. Trimming took off 3 bases at V and 1 base at J, with 9 bases between the two ends. Germline assignment: CDR1 SGHNT and CDR2 YENEEA. CDR3 sequence: CASSLGVQNTGELFF. CDR3 bases: TGTGCCAGCAGCTTGGGAGTCCAGAACACCGGGGAGCTGTTTTTT.

This sequence joins TRBV18 and TRBJ2-3; no clear D gene. Trimming pared 0 bases from V and 6 bases from J, leaving 7 bases between. Germline values: CDR1 KGHSH, CDR2 LQKENI. This CDR3 has 13 amino acids. Written as DNA, the CDR3 is TGTGCCAGCTCACCACCTGGGCCCGATACGCAGTATTTT. As protein: CASSPPGPDTQYF.

This clone was counted a few times. CDR3 bases: TGTGCCAGCAGTTCCCTGGGCCCGTCCTACGAGCAGTACTTC. Its translation is CASSSLGPSYEQYF. The chain carries TRBV2 and TRBJ2-7, with unresolved D. Germline V lookup: CDR1 SNHLY, CDR2 FYNNEI. Trimming removed 5 bases from V and 1 base from J, with 12 bases in between. The CDR3 runs to 14 residues.

The sample holds a few counts of this clone. The chain recombines TRBV27 with TRBJ2-7; a weak D match, TRBD1 (6 bases). The germline gives CDR1 MNHEY, CDR2 SMNVEV (reference sequence). CDR3 length: 12 residues. V lost 5 bases to trimming and J lost 3 bases, with 8 bases between them. DNA for the CDR3: TGTGCCAGCAGTAAACAGGGCTACGAGCAGTACTTC. Residues: CASSKQGYEQYF.

The chain has TRBV15 and TRBJ2-7; D may be TRBD2 (5 bases). V was trimmed by 2 bases and J by 3 bases, leaving 11 bases between them. Germline values: CDR1 LNHNV, CDR2 YYDKDF (reference sequence). The CDR3 is 14 amino acids. For the CDR3, the DNA is TGTGCCACCAGCAGACCTACTAGTGGCTACGAGCAGTACTTC. It specifies CATSRPTSGYEQYF.

The chain joins TRBV4-3 to TRBJ2-7, with D possibly TRBD1 on 7 matching bases. V was shortened by 0 bases and J by 1 base, with 13 bases between the two germline ends. This CDR3 is built from 16 residues. CDR1 and CDR2 (germline): LGHNA, YSLEER. CDR3 region: CASSQEYRGGSYEQYF. CDR3 in DNA: TGCGCCAGCAGCCAAGAGTACAGGGGAGGATCCTACGAGCAGTACTTC.

The chain carries TRBV29-1 and TRBJ1-2, with 12 bases that match TRBD1. V trimming: 7 bases; J trimming: 4 bases; junction bases outside the gene matches: 13. The CDR3 runs to 16 residues. CDR1 and CDR2 (germline): SQVTM, ANQGSEA. The CDR3 DNA follows: TGCAGCGCCCCCATGGGACAGGGGGCGCCAGTCTATGGCTACACCTTC. Translating gives CSAPMGQGAPVYGYTF.

The chain joins TRBV5-1 to TRBJ1-4; D may be TRBD1 (6 bases). There are 13 residues in the CDR3. Germline CDR1 and CDR2: SGHRS and YFSETQ. Trimming stripped 0 bases from V and 7 bases from J, with 7 bases between. In DNA form, the CDR3 reads TGCGCCAGCAGCTTGGACAGGGCTGAAAAACTGTTTTTT. This encodes CASSLDRAEKLFF.

This rearrangement joins TRBV18 to TRBJ2-6; no firm D call. V dropped 6 bases and J dropped 0 bases, with 3 bases sitting between them. The CDR3 covers 13 residues. Germline CDR1 and CDR2: KGHSH and LQKENI. CDR3 DNA sequence: TGTGCCAGCTCCCCCTCTGGGGCCAACGTCCTGACTTTC. Its translation is CASSPSGANVLTF.

V gene TRBV7-2 combines with J gene TRBJ1-2; D might be TRBD1 (5 bases). The CDR3 extends over 12 amino acids. Germline CDR1 and CDR2: SGHTA and FQGNSA. The germline V and J ends were trimmed by 2 bases and 7 bases, with 8 bases remaining between them. DNA for the CDR3: TGTGCCAGCAGCTTAAGGGGCGGTGGCTACACCTTC. It yields the protein CASSLRGGGYTF. The full variable domain, with the rest looked up from reference TRBV7-2 and TRBJ1-2, is GAGVSQSPSNKVTEKGKDVELRCDPISGHTALYWYRQSLGQGLEFLIYFQGNSAPDKSGLPSDRFSAERTGGSVSTLTIQRTQQEDSAVYLCASSLRGGGYTFGSGTRLTVV.

The chain has TRBV5-6 and TRBJ2-2, with 10 bases fitting TRBD1. V dropped 4 bases and J dropped 4; count of bases not matched to a gene: 4. There are 15 residues in the CDR3. Germline values: CDR1 SGHDT, CDR2 YYEEEE. The chain's CDR3 is CASSRGQGSTGELFF. The CDR3, as DNA: TGTGCCAGCAGCCGGGGACAGGGGAGCACCGGGGAGCTGTTTTTT.

V is TRBV28 and J is TRBJ2-4; unclear D gene. The CDR3 totals 14 residues. In germline, CDR1 is MDHEN, CDR2 SYDVKM. The ends were cut back, 6 bases at V and 6 bases at J, with 15 bases in the middle. The DNA of the CDR3 is TGTGCCAGCAGAGAAGACATGGCTACAAACATTCAGTACTTC. Residues: CASREDMATNIQYF.

The chain is built from TRBV30 and TRBJ2-5; TRBD1 agrees at 7 bases. CDR3 size: 16 residues. The germline V gene has CDR1 GTSNPN and CDR2 SVGIG (reference sequence). Germline trimming cut 0 bases from V and 2 bases from J; bases unmatched to any gene: 9. CDR3 protein: CAWSVAQGTDQETQYF. The CDR3, as DNA: TGTGCCTGGAGTGTGGCCCAGGGGACAGATCAAGAGACCCAGTACTTC. The full variable domain, in which reference TRBV30 and TRBJ2-5 provide the parts outside the CDR3, is SQTIHQWPATLVQPVGSPLSLECTVEGTSNPNLYWYRQAAGRGLQLLFYSVGIGQISSEVPQNLSASRPQDRQFILSSKKLLLSDSGFYLCAWSVAQGTDQETQYFGPGTRLLVL.

This clone turned up a few times. This chain connects TRBV7-2 to TRBJ1-2; 8 nucleotides align to TRBD1. This CDR3 has 13 amino acids. J gave up 5 bases and V 6 bases, and 5 bases lay outside the gene matches. Germline V gene lookup returns CDR1 SGHTA and CDR2 FQGNSA. The CDR3 loop reads CASSRDRGYGYTF. As DNA, the CDR3 is TGTGCCAGCAGTCGAGACAGGGGTTATGGCTACACCTTC.

This chain connects TRBV20-1 to TRBJ2-7; no clear D. Trimming took off 3 bases at V and 4 bases at J, with 7 bases between the two ends. The germline V gene has CDR1 DFQATT and CDR2 SNEGSKA (reference sequence). There are 11 residues in the CDR3. The CDR3 spells CSASAAYEQYF. The CDR3 region has the DNA TGCAGTGCTAGTGCAGCTTACGAGCAGTACTTC.

The rearrangement uses TRBV6-5 and TRBJ1-2; tentatively, D is TRBD1 (6 bases). With 5 bases removed from V and 2 bases from J, the gap between germline ends came to 12 bases. The length of the CDR3 is 14 residues. From germline, CDR1 is MNHEY and CDR2 SVGAGI. The CDR3 sequence: CASSRGTGNYGYTF. The CDR3 DNA is TGTGCCAGCAGTCGGGGAACAGGGAACTATGGCTACACCTTC.

The J gene is TRBJ2-7, the V gene TRBV6-5; 7 bases line up with TRBD1. V trimming: 6 bases; J trimming: 2 bases; junction bases outside the gene matches: 7. Germline CDR1 and CDR2: MNHEY and SVGAGI. The CDR3 is made up of 14 amino acids. The CDR3 region is CASRRQGDAYEQYF. The CDR3 coding sequence is TGTGCCAGCAGACGACAGGGTGATGCCTACGAGCAGTACTTC.

This sequence joins TRBV5-1 and TRBJ2-7, with 8 bases aligning to TRBD2. This CDR3 comprises 17 residues. J was trimmed by 2 bases and V by 4 bases; bases with no gene match: 14. The germline gives CDR1 SGHRS, CDR2 YFSETQ. CDR3 amino acids: CASSPGVAGTFTYEQYF. As DNA, the CDR3 is TGCGCCAGCAGCCCCGGGGTAGCGGGAACCTTCACCTACGAGCAGTACTTC.

The J gene is TRBJ2-7, the V gene TRBV7-8; 7 bases fit TRBD2. Trimming at V came to 4 bases and at J to 3 bases, leaving 3 bases not matched to a gene. The germline V gene has CDR1 SGHVS and CDR2 FQNEAQ. This CDR3 comprises 13 residues. The chain's CDR3 is CASSSWTSYEQYF. CDR3 nucleotide sequence: TGTGCCAGCAGCTCATGGACTAGCTACGAGCAGTACTTC.

The chain carries TRBV5-1 and TRBJ1-2; D gene ambiguous. The V gene lost 1 base and the J gene lost 4 bases, with 11 bases spanning the gap. Germline V lookup: CDR1 SGHRS, CDR2 YFSETQ. This CDR3 region has 14 residues. CDR3 amino acids: CASSLNGDAYGYTF. The CDR3 region has the DNA TGCGCCAGCAGCTTGAATGGGGATGCCTATGGCTACACCTTC.

This clone was observed a handful of times. The V gene is TRBV5-1, the J gene TRBJ2-3, with D possibly being TRBD2 (5 bases). The ends were cut back, 0 bases at V and 7 bases at J, with 15 bases in the middle. Germline V gene sequence: CDR1 SGHRS, CDR2 YFSETQ. This CDR3 contains 15 residues. The DNA of the CDR3 is TGCGCCAGCAGCTTGGCGGCTAGCCTAGGGAATACGCAGTATTTT. Translated: CASSLAASLGNTQYF.

The CDR3 loop is CASSLEAGGSGANVLTF. The CDR3 DNA sequence: TGCGCCAGCAGCTTGGAGGCAGGGGGCTCTGGGGCCAACGTCCTGACTTTC. The chain employs TRBV5-1 and TRBJ2-6; TRBD1 agrees at 7 bases. Germline CDR1 reads SGHRS; CDR2 reads YFSETQ. Losses at the gene ends were 0 bases for V and 0 bases for J; bases not matched to a gene: 3. The CDR3 runs 17 residues.

V is TRBV7-9 and J is TRBJ2-5, with unresolved D. CDR1 is SEHNR and CDR2 is FQNEAQ in the germline V gene (reference sequence). The CDR3 is 12 residues long. V lost 1 base and J lost 7, with 7 bases in between. This CDR3 is CASSLDLGTQYF. The DNA for the CDR3 is TGTGCCAGCAGCTTAGATCTCGGGACCCAGTACTTC.

This chain links TRBV7-6 with TRBJ2-7; 11 positions match TRBD2. Germline loops: CDR1 SGHVS, CDR2 FNYEAQ. Trimming took 3 bases from V and 2 from J; bases not matched to a gene: 3. The CDR3 runs 15 residues. For the CDR3, the DNA is TGTGCCAGCAGCTTCGGACTAGCGGGTACCTACGAGCAGTACTTC. Protein sequence: CASSFGLAGTYEQYF.